This TCR beta chain was captured in a study of cytomegalovirus exposure and HLA in healthy donors. The study, taken as a whole, reports: Clonal expansion, a later analysis showed, was greater in HLA-associated TCR beta chains than in equally common others.

Notes on this clone: Antigen unknown.

Donors showed nominal health when sampled, although they likely had unrecorded immune exposures. Germline V gene sequence: CDR1 MDHEN, CDR2 SYDVKM. This CDR3 spans 17 amino acids. Losses at the gene ends were 4 bases for V and 0 bases for J; bases not matched to a gene: 9. The PCR ran on 60 Vbeta and 13 Jbeta primers. Produced via immunoSEQ multiplex PCR; TCRdb's table is partial and in-frame only. The sample consists of around 150,000 clones, roughly 77% of them appearing once. Sequencing was done on a sample of PBMCs. The receptor was derived from a woman aged 18-30 years in good health and CMV-seronegative. The genes are TRBV28 and TRBJ2-4; TRBD1 matches at 7 bases. The CDR3 nucleotides read TGTGCCAGCAGTTCCCTGGGACAGATGCTAGCCAAAAACATTCAGTACTTC. Protein product: CASSSLGQMLAKNIQYF.